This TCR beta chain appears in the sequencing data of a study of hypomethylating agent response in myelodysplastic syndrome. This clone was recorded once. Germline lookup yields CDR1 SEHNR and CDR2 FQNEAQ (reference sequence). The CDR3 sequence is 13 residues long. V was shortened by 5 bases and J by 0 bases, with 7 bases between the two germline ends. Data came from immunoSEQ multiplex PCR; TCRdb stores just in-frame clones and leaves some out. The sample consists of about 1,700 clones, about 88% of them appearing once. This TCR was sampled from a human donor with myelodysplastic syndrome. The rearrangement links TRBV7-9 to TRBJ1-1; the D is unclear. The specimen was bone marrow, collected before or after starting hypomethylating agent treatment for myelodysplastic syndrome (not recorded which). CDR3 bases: TGTGCCAGCAGCGGCAGTCTGAACACTGAAGCTTTCTTT. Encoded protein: CASSGSLNTEAFF.